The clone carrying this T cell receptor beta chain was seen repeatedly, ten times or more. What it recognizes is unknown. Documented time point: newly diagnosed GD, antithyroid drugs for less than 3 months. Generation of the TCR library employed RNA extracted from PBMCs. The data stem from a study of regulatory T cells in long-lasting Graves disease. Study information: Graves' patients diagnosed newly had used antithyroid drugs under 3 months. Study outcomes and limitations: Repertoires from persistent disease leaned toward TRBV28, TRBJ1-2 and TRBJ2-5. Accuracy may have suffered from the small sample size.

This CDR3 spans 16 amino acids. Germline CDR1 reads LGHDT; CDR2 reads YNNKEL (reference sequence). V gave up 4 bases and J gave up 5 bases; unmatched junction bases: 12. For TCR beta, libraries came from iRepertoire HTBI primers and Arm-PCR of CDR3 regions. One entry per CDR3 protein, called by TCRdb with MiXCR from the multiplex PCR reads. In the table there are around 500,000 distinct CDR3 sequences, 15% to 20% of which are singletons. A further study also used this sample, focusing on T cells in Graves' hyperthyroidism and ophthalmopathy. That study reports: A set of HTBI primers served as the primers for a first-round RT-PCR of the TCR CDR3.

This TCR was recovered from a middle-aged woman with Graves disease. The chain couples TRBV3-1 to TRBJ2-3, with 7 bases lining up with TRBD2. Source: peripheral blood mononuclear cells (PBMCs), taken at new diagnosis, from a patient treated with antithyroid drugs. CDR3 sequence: CASSPLLAGDGDTQYF. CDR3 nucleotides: TGTGCCAGCAGCCCCCTCCTGGCGGGGGATGGAGATACGCAGTATTTT.